This entry concerns a single TCR beta chain. Antigen unknown. This record comes from a study of vaccination and CD4 T cells after COVID-19. Researchers used the Oncomine TCR Beta short-read assay to sequence DNA from cultured CD4+ T cells. From the PCR reads, TCRdb called clonotypes with MiXCR, one entry per CDR3 protein. The sample includes over 10,000 distinct CDR3 sequences, 35% to 50% of them seen just once. Trimming cost V 4 bases and J 8 bases; bases outside gene matches: 11. Germline V CDR1 and CDR2: SGHTA, FQGNSA. The CDR3 covers 15 residues. As to treatment: roughly 11-day PBMC culture with coronavirus spike peptide pools or control peptides (ViraFEST assay). Peptide pools at roughly 10 ug/ml and IL-2 at approximately 9.6 IU/ml were added to cultures of 1.5 million to 2.5 million PBMCs per well.

This clonotype was obtained from a human donor with COVID-19. The source was cultured CD4+ T cells from blood, collected after SARS-CoV-2 vaccination. The rearrangement links TRBV7-2 to TRBJ2-1; 7 positions agree with TRBD2. CDR3 nucleotides: TGTGCCAGCAGCTCTGACGGCGCGGGGGTCGATGAGCAGTTCTTC. It codes for CASSSDGAGVDEQFF.